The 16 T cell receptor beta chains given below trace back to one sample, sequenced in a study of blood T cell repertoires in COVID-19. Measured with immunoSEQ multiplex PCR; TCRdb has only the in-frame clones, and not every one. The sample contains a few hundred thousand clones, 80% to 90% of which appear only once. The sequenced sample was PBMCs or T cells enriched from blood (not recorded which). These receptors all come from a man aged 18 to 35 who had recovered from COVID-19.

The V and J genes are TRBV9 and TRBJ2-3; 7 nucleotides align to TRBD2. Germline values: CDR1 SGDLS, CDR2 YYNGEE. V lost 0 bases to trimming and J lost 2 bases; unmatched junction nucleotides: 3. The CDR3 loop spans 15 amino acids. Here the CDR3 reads CASSVEGLPTDTQYF. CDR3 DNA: TGTGCCAGCAGCGTAGAGGGACTACCCACAGATACGCAGTATTTT.

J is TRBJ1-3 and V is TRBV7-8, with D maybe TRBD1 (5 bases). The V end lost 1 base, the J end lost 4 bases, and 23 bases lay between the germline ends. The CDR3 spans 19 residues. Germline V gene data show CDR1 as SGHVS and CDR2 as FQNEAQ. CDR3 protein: CASSLGVRVAPLSGNTIYF. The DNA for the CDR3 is TGTGCCAGCAGCTTAGGTGTCAGGGTTGCTCCGTTGTCCGGAAACACCATATATTTT.

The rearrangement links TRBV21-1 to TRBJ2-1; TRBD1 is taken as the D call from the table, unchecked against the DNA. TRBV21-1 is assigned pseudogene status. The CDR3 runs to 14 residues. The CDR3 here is CASRGDRGNNEQFF. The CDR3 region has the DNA TGTGCCAGCAGGGGCGACAGGGGGAACAATGAGCAGTTCTTC.

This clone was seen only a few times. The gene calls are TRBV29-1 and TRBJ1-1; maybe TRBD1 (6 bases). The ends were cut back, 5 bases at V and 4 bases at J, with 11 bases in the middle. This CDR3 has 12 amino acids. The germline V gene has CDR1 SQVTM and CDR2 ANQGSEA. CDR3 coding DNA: TGCAGCGTTCAAATGACAGGCACTGAAGCTTTCTTT. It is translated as CSVQMTGTEAFF.

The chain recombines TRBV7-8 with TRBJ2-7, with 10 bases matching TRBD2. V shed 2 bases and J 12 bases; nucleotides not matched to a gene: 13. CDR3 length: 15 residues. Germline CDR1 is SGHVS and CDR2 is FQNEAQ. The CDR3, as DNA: TGTGCCAGCAGCTTATCGGTTTTGCTAGCGGGAGTTACGTACTTC. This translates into CASSLSVLLAGVTYF. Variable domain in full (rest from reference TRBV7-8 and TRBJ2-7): GAGVSQSPRYKVAKRGQDVALRCDPISGHVSLFWYQQALGQGPEFLTYFQNEAQLDKSGLPSDRFFAERPEGSVSTLKIQRTQQEDSAVYLCASSLSVLLAGVTYFGPGTRLTVT.

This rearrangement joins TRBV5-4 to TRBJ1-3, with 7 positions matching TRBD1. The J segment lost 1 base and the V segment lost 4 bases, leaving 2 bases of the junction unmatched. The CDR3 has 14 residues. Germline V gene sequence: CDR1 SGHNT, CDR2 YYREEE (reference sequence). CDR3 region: CASSIQGSGNTIYF. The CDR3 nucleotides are TGTGCCAGCAGCATACAGGGGTCTGGAAACACCATATATTTT.

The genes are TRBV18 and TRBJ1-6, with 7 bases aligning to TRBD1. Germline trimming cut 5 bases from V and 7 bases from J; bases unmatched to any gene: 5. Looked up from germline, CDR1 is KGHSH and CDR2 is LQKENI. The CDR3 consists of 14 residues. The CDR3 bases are TGTGCCAGCTCAGGGACAGAACGGAATTCACCCCTCCACTTT. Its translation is CASSGTERNSPLHF. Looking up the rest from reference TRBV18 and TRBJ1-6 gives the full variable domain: NAGVMQNPRHLVRRRGQEARLRCSPMKGHSHVYWYRQLPEEGLKFMVYLQKENIIDESGMPKERFSAEFPKEGPSILRIQQVVRGDSAAYFCASSGTERNSPLHFGNGTRLTVT.

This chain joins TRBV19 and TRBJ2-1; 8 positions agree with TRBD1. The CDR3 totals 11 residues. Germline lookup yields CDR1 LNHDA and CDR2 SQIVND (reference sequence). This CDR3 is CGTGKGGEQFF. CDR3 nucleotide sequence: TGTGGGACAGGGAAAGGCGGTGAGCAGTTCTTC.

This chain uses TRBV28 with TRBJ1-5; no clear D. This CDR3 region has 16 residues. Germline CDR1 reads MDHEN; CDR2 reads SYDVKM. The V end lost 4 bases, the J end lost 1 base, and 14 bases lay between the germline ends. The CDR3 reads CASSSGRGRSNQPQHF. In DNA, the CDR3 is TGTGCCAGCAGTTCAGGACGGGGAAGAAGCAATCAGCCCCAGCATTTT.

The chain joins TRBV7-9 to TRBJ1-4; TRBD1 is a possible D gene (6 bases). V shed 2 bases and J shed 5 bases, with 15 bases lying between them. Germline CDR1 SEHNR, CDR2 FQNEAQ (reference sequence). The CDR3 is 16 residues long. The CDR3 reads CASSLRAQGSNEKLFF. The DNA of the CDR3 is TGTGCCAGCAGCTTACGGGCGCAGGGGTCAAATGAAAAACTGTTTTTT.

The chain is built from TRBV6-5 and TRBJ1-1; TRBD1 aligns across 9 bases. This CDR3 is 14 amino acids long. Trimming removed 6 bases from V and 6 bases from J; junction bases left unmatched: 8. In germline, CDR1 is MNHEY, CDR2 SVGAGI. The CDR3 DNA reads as TGTGCCAGCAGGGAGGGACAGGGTAACTCTGAAGCTTTCTTT. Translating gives CASREGQGNSEAFF.

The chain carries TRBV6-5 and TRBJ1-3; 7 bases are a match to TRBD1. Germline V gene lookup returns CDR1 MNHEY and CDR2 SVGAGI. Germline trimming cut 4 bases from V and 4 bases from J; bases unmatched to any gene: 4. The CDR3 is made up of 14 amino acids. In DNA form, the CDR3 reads TGTGCCAGCAGTTCCCCGGGACAGGGAAACACCATATATTTT. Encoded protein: CASSSPGQGNTIYF.

CDR3 bases: TGTGCCAGCAGTGCTAGTGGGAGACGAAATGAGCAGTTCTTC. Its translation is CASSASGRRNEQFF. The chain is built from TRBV27 and TRBJ2-1; perhaps TRBD2 as D (5 bases). Germline-derived CDR1 and CDR2 are MNHEY and SMNVEV (reference sequence). With 5 bases removed from V and 7 bases from J, the gap between germline ends came to 15 bases. CDR3 size: 14 residues.

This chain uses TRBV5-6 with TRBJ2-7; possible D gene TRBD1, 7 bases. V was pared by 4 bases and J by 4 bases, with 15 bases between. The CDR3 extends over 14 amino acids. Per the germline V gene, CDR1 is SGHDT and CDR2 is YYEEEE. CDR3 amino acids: CASSRGTEIYEQYF. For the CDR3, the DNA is TGTGCCAGCAGCCGCGGGACAGAGATTTACGAGCAGTACTTC.

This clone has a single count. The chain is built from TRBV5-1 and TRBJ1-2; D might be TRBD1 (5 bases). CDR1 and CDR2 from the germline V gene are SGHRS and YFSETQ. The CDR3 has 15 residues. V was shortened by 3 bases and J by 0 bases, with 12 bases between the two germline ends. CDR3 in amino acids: CASSWGLGANYGYTF. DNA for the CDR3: TGCGCCAGCAGCTGGGGCTTAGGGGCTAACTATGGCTACACCTTC.

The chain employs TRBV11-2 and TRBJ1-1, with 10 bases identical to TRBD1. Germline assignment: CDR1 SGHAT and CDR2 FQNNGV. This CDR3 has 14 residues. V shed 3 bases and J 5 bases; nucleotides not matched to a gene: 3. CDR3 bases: TGTGCCAGCAGCTTGGGGACAGGGGAAACTGAAGCTTTCTTT. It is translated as CASSLGTGETEAFF.